The subject of this entry is one T cell receptor beta chain. This specimen belongs to a study of blood T cell repertoires in COVID-19. Method: immunoSEQ multiplex PCR; TCRdb's copy keeps in-frame clones and lacks some. The table shows some 460,000 clones, with around nine tenths occurring only once. Germline V gives CDR1 SGHDT, CDR2 YYEEEE. The CDR3 has 14 residues. The V end lost 0 bases, the J end lost 5 bases, and 12 bases lay between the germline ends. Sequencing was performed on peripheral blood. V usage is TRBV5-6 and J usage is TRBJ2-7; a weak D match, TRBD2 (6 bases). The clonotype originates from a woman in her 30s with acute or convalescent COVID-19. CDR3: CASSLVPGDDEQYF. DNA of the CDR3: TGTGCCAGCAGCTTGGTACCGGGAGATGACGAGCAGTACTTC.